These T cell receptor beta chains were read from a single sample in a study of technical replicates of blood from a few donors. Sequencing was performed with immunoSEQ multiplex PCR; in TCRdb, only in-frame clones are kept and a portion is missing. The sample carries tens of thousands of clones, 90% to 95% recorded once. Sequenced: T cells isolated from PBMCs. These receptors all come from a human donor in good health. Each CDR3 is given with its conserved first and last residue. The D gene is left open where the match is weak. Size values are once, few and many counts, or a class for expanded clones, and some rows have none.

TRBD1	TRBJ2-7	NA	TRBV28	CASGTGGTYEQYF	TGTGCCAGCGGGACAGGGGGAACCTACGAGCAGTACTTC
NA	TRBJ2-3	NA	TRBV2	CASSYSTDTQYF	TGTGCCAGCAGTTACTCGACAGATACGCAGTATTTT
NA	TRBJ1-1	NA	TRBV11-2	CASSLMTRGNTEAFF	TGTGCCAGCAGCTTAATGACGCGGGGGAACACTGAAGCTTTCTTT
NA	TRBJ2-2	NA	TRBV19	CASSIDGPWVPGTGELFF	TGTGCCAGTAGTATAGATGGACCGTGGGTCCCGGGAACCGGGGAGCTGTTTTTT
NA	TRBJ1-1	once	TRBV2	CASSGLATESLNTEAFF	TGTGCCAGCAGCGGCTTGGCGACAGAAAGTTTGAACACTGAAGCTTTCTTT
NA	TRBJ2-1	NA	TRBV7-2	CASSLAPRVLDEQFF	TGTGCCAGCAGCTTAGCGCCTAGAGTCCTGGATGAGCAGTTCTTC
NA	TRBJ1-2	NA	TRBV11-2	CASSSPQGQRGYTF	TGTGCCAGCAGCTCCCCGCAGGGCCAGAGGGGCTACACCTTC
TRBD2	TRBJ2-5	NA	TRBV7-2	CASSSASGGYQETQYF	TGTGCCAGCAGCTCCGCTAGCGGGGGGTACCAAGAGACCCAGTACTTC
TRBD1	TRBJ1-1	NA	TRBV30	CAWNLIGTATEAFF	TGTGCCTGGAACCTCATTGGGACAGCCACTGAAGCTTTCTTT
TRBD1	TRBJ2-1	NA	TRBV7-9	CASSFGGQGGDEQFF	TGTGCCAGCAGCTTTGGGGGACAGGGTGGGGATGAGCAGTTCTTC
NA	TRBJ1-5	NA	TRBV27	CASSPQGGRRLYSNQPQHF	TGTGCCAGCAGTCCCCAGGGTGGCCGCAGACTCTATAGCAATCAGCCCCAGCATTTT
NA	TRBJ2-5	NA	TRBV19	CASSIWGDQETQYF	TGTGCCAGTAGTATATGGGGGGACCAAGAGACCCAGTACTTC
NA	TRBJ1-2	NA	TRBV29-1	CSVYGDSGYTF	TGCAGCGTTTACGGGGACTCGGGCTACACCTTC
TRBD1	TRBJ2-7	NA	TRBV25-1	CASSESGQGTYEQYF	TGTGCCAGCAGTGAATCGGGACAGGGAACCTACGAGCAGTACTTC
NA	TRBJ1-5	once	TRBV5-3	CARSLVGYNQPQHF	TGTGCCAGAAGCTTGGTGGGCTACAATCAGCCCCAGCATTTT
NA	TRBJ1-2	NA	TRBV18	CASSPTSLRNYGYTF	TGTGCCAGCTCACCTACCTCCTTGAGGAACTATGGCTACACCTTC
NA	TRBJ2-5	NA	TRBV7-9	CASSSLTGLETQYF	TGTGCCAGCAGCTCCTTAACAGGGTTGGAGACCCAGTACTTC
TRBD1	TRBJ2-6	NA	TRBV7-2	CASSLRQGLFSGANVLTF	TGTGCCAGCAGCCTAAGACAGGGCCTCTTCTCTGGGGCCAACGTCCTGACTTTC
TRBD1	TRBJ2-5	NA	TRBV9	CASSKPRTGGMETQYF	TGTGCCAGCAGCAAACCCCGGACAGGGGGTATGGAGACCCAGTACTTC
NA	TRBJ1-2	NA	TRBV19	CASSILGPGREGGYTF	TGTGCCAGTAGTATATTGGGCCCCGGCAGGGAGGGAGGCTACACCTTC
NA	TRBJ2-6	NA	TRBV5-1	CASRRRGSSGANVLTF	TGCGCCAGCAGAAGGAGGGGTTCCTCTGGGGCCAACGTCCTGACTTTC
TRBD2	TRBJ2-3	NA	TRBV19	CASRRGTSGGHTDTQYF	TGTGCCAGTCGACGAGGGACTAGCGGGGGACACACAGATACGCAGTATTTT
TRBD2	TRBJ2-7	NA	TRBV6-5	CASSGGGEEQYF	TGTGCCAGCTCAGGCGGGGGGGAGGAGCAGTACTTC
NA	TRBJ1-3	once	TRBV11-2	CASSFGSGGNTIYF	TGTGCCAGCAGCTTCGGATCGGGAGGAAACACCATATATTTT
NA	TRBJ2-6	once	TRBV18	CASSTDSSGANVLTF	TGTGCCAGCTCGACGGACAGCTCTGGGGCCAACGTCCTGACTTTC
NA	TRBJ1-2	few	TRBV6-1	CASSEVGSFYGYTF	TGTGCCAGCAGTGAAGTGGGCTCCTTCTATGGCTACACCTTC
TRBD2	TRBJ2-7	NA	TRBV6-1	CASSVTGTSGYEQYF	TGTGCCAGCAGTGTGACCGGGACTAGCGGTTACGAGCAGTACTTC
TRBD2	TRBJ2-1	once	TRBV6-1	CASSWDYFDNEQFF	TGTGCCAGCAGTTGGGACTACTTCGACAATGAGCAGTTCTTC
TRBD1	TRBJ1-1	NA	TRBV9	CASSVGGTGGFEAFF	TGTGCCAGCAGCGTAGGCGGGACAGGGGGCTTTGAAGCTTTCTTT
NA	TRBJ2-5	NA	TRBV6-6	CASSTGIGETQYF	TGTGCCAGCAGTACGGGTATAGGAGAGACCCAGTACTTC
TRBD1	TRBJ2-7	NA	TRBV5-6	CASTEGADSYEQYF	TGTGCCAGCACCGAGGGGGCTGACTCCTACGAGCAGTACTTC
TRBD1	TRBJ2-1	NA	TRBV28	CASLTGGYYNEQFF	TGTGCCAGCTTAACAGGGGGGTACTACAATGAGCAGTTCTTC
NA	TRBJ2-6	NA	TRBV4-1	CASSQDNGDSGANVLTF	TGCGCCAGCAGCCAAGATAATGGAGACTCTGGGGCCAACGTCCTGACTTTC
TRBD2	TRBJ2-1	few	TRBV11-2	CASSFPGGSNEQFF	TGTGCCAGCAGCTTCCCGGGGGGGAGCAATGAGCAGTTCTTC
NA	TRBJ1-1	NA	TRBV12-5	CASGLESYTEAFF	TGTGCTAGTGGTTTGGAAAGCTACACTGAAGCTTTCTTT
TRBD1	TRBJ1-5	NA	TRBV28	CASSRDREGQPQHF	TGTGCCAGCAGTAGGGACAGAGAAGGACAGCCCCAGCATTTT
NA	TRBJ1-2	NA	TRBV2	CASSFTGIDGYTF	TGTGCCAGCAGTTTTACAGGGATAGATGGCTACACCTTC
NA	TRBJ2-1	NA	TRBV6-1	CASLGNSLNEQFF	TGTGCCAGCCTCGGGAACAGTCTCAATGAGCAGTTCTTC
TRBD2	TRBJ2-1	NA	TRBV5-1	CASSLAGTSGEREQFF	TGCGCCAGCAGCTTGGCCGGGACTAGCGGGGAGAGGGAGCAGTTCTTC
TRBD2	TRBJ2-1	NA	TRBV11-2	CASSLGLADYNEQFF	TGTGCCAGCAGCCTTGGACTAGCTGACTACAATGAGCAGTTCTTC
TRBD1	TRBJ1-2	NA	TRBV18	CASSADRGDNYGYTF	TGTGCCAGCTCAGCAGACAGGGGTGACAACTATGGCTACACCTTC
TRBD2	TRBJ2-7	NA	TRBV11-2	CASSLELAGRDEQYF	TGTGCCAGCAGCTTAGAGCTAGCGGGAAGGGACGAGCAGTACTTC
NA	TRBJ2-5	NA	TRBV28	CASSGPGTLQETQYF	TGTGCCAGCAGCGGACCCGGGACACTTCAAGAGACCCAGTACTTC
NA	TRBJ2-1	once	TRBV6-4	CASSRDFAYNEQFF	TGTGCCAGCAGCAGGGACTTCGCCTACAATGAGCAGTTCTTC
TRBD2	TRBJ2-1	NA	TRBV5-1	CASSLDARTSGRGNEQFF	TGCGCCAGCAGCTTGGATGCCCGGACTAGCGGGAGGGGCAATGAGCAGTTCTTC
TRBD2	TRBJ2-3	once	TRBV7-9	CASSPGTSGSSTDTQYF	TGTGCCAGCAGCCCAGGGACTAGCGGGTCTAGCACAGATACGCAGTATTTT
TRBD1	TRBJ1-2	once	TRBV9	CASSSTGVGYTF	TGTGCCAGCAGCTCGACAGGGGTAGGCTACACCTTC
TRBD1	TRBJ2-5	NA	TRBV5-1	CASSISPGTGGETQYF	TGCGCCAGCAGCATCTCTCCAGGGACAGGGGGAGAGACCCAGTACTTC
TRBD1	TRBJ1-1	NA	TRBV6-6	CASSSDRFPEAFF	TGTGCCAGCAGTTCGGACAGGTTCCCTGAAGCTTTCTTT
NA	TRBJ1-5	few	TRBV2	CASSAGQQPQHF	TGTGCCAGCAGTGCAGGACAACAGCCCCAGCATTTT
NA	TRBJ2-1	NA	TRBV19	CASSAPYSGGPRGEQFF	TGTGCCAGTAGTGCCCCCTACTCTGGAGGCCCACGGGGTGAGCAGTTCTTC
TRBD2	TRBJ2-7	NA	TRBV5-1	CASSLGLGLAIYEQYF	TGCGCCAGCAGCTTAGGGCTGGGACTAGCGATCTACGAGCAGTACTTC
NA	TRBJ1-1	NA	TRBV18	CASSPAENVAFF	TGTGCCAGCTCACCTGCGGAAAATGTGGCTTTCTTT
TRBD1	TRBJ2-2	NA	TRBV4-1	CASRRDRELSGELFF	TGCGCCAGCAGACGGGACAGGGAGCTTTCCGGGGAGCTGTTTTTT
NA	TRBJ2-5	NA	TRBV5-1	CASSSRVTQYF	TGCGCCAGCAGCTCCAGGGTAACCCAGTACTTC
NA	TRBJ2-6	NA	TRBV7-9	CASSFRGAVGANVLTF	TGTGCCAGCAGCTTTCGGGGGGCGGTTGGGGCCAACGTCCTGACTTTC
NA	TRBJ2-3	NA	TRBV5-1	CASSLAIGMGTDTQYF	TGCGCCAGCAGCTTGGCTATCGGGATGGGCACAGATACGCAGTATTTT
NA	TRBJ2-5	NA	TRBV5-6	CASSQASAQETQYF	TGTGCCAGCAGCCAGGCGTCGGCGCAAGAGACCCAGTACTTC